Sequencing of this TCR beta chain was carried out in a study of shared clonotypes between healthy human individuals. Terminally differentiated effector memory CD45RA+ cells were excluded from the naive CD8 cells, which were CD45RO-negative and positively selected for CCR7. There are 16 residues in the CDR3. The ends were cut back, 0 bases at V and 0 bases at J, with 12 bases in the middle. In germline, CDR1 is GTSNPN, CDR2 SVGIG (reference sequence). The protocol was immunoSEQ multiplex PCR, while the TCRdb copy is restricted to in-frame clones and leaves out a portion. This sample has about 2 million clones, with about 95% found just once. This clone was observed a handful of times.

Specimen: naive CD8+ T cells sorted from blood. The TCR sequence derives from a man in his late teens or twenties in good health. The chain has TRBV30 and TRBJ1-3; D gene ambiguous. The CDR3 DNA reads TGTGCCTGGAGTGTACCCCACGACTACTCTGGAAACACCATATATTTT. This sequence encodes CAWSVPHDYSGNTIYF.